A selection of T cell receptor beta chains follows, all from one sample in a study of T cell responses to AZD1222 COVID-19 vaccine. This table comes from immunoSEQ multiplex PCR, and its TCRdb copy is limited to in-frame clones, with some not included. The table has 100,000 or so clones, roughly nine tenths seen once. This specimen was peripheral blood, taken 28 days after the second AZD1222 dose. The receptors were gathered from an adult who received the AZD1222 COVID-19 vaccine. CDR3s leave out the opening cysteine and the closing phenylalanine or tryptophan. The order of the fields is J gene, clone size, V gene, CDR3 protein. Part of the rows lack a size; the others show once, few, many or a class for expanded clones.

j_gene: TRBJ2-7
abundance: -
v_gene: TRBV7-8
CDR3aa: ASSLLVAGAYEQY

j_gene: TRBJ1-2
abundance: -
v_gene: TRBV29-1
CDR3aa: SALTGGLGYT

j_gene: TRBJ2-7
abundance: -
v_gene: TRBV28
CDR3aa: ASSLVPGQGFNEQY

j_gene: TRBJ1-1
abundance: -
v_gene: TRBV13
CDR3aa: ASSPARGEAF

j_gene: TRBJ2-5
abundance: -
v_gene: TRBV18
CDR3aa: ASSPLVSGSWETQY

j_gene: TRBJ1-6
abundance: -
v_gene: TRBV6-5
CDR3aa: ASKEGSPLH

j_gene: TRBJ2-1
abundance: -
v_gene: TRBV6-2/TRBV6-3
CDR3aa: ASSYTTGTASYNEQF

j_gene: TRBJ1-5
abundance: -
v_gene: TRBV2
CDR3aa: ASSVGQPNQPQH

j_gene: TRBJ1-1
abundance: -
v_gene: TRBV6-2/TRBV6-3
CDR3aa: ASSNGQLETEAF

j_gene: TRBJ2-7
abundance: -
v_gene: TRBV5-4
CDR3aa: ASSLLTAEFEQY

j_gene: TRBJ1-1
abundance: few
v_gene: TRBV5-1
CDR3aa: ASIGQLNTEAF

j_gene: TRBJ2-1
abundance: -
v_gene: TRBV6-1
CDR3aa: ASSEALAGSYNEQF

j_gene: TRBJ2-1
abundance: -
v_gene: TRBV7-9
CDR3aa: ASSAGTSISNEQF

j_gene: TRBJ2-1
abundance: -
v_gene: TRBV6-5
CDR3aa: ASRGQGYYNEQF

j_gene: TRBJ2-1
abundance: -
v_gene: TRBV27
CDR3aa: ASSFRDRDYNEQF

j_gene: TRBJ1-1
abundance: -
v_gene: TRBV11-1
CDR3aa: ASSLLEGNTEAF

j_gene: TRBJ1-2
abundance: once
v_gene: TRBV4-2
CDR3aa: ASSPSTGGIYGYT

j_gene: TRBJ1-2
abundance: -
v_gene: TRBV6-5
CDR3aa: ASNRQSYGYT

j_gene: TRBJ2-7
abundance: -
v_gene: TRBV5-5
CDR3aa: ASSLARDRVSYEQY

j_gene: TRBJ1-2
abundance: -
v_gene: TRBV9
CDR3aa: ASSPSGDYGYT

j_gene: TRBJ1-5
abundance: -
v_gene: TRBV25-1
CDR3aa: ASSPAGGEVQPQH

j_gene: TRBJ1-1
abundance: -
v_gene: TRBV5-4
CDR3aa: ASSLRTGSVAEAF

j_gene: TRBJ2-2
abundance: -
v_gene: TRBV19
CDR3aa: ASSTSGNTGELF

j_gene: TRBJ2-1
abundance: -
v_gene: TRBV4-2
CDR3aa: ASSQAGGSGINEQF

j_gene: TRBJ1-2
abundance: -
v_gene: TRBV19
CDR3aa: ASSSGAYDNNYGYT

j_gene: TRBJ2-3
abundance: -
v_gene: TRBV9
CDR3aa: ASSRDGRAGSTDTQY

j_gene: TRBJ1-3
abundance: -
v_gene: TRBV21-1
CDR3aa: ATADRDSGNTIY

j_gene: TRBJ1-2
abundance: few
v_gene: TRBV9
CDR3aa: ASSVGQSHGYT

j_gene: TRBJ2-5
abundance: -
v_gene: TRBV29-1
CDR3aa: SVAVETQY

j_gene: TRBJ2-3
abundance: -
v_gene: TRBV9
CDR3aa: ASSPRLAGGLADTQY

j_gene: TRBJ1-4
abundance: -
v_gene: TRBV28
CDR3aa: ASSFLGEKLF

j_gene: TRBJ1-1
abundance: once
v_gene: TRBV7-8
CDR3aa: ASSLDRNRGTF

j_gene: TRBJ2-2
abundance: -
v_gene: TRBV5-5
CDR3aa: ASSLGTGGMELF

j_gene: TRBJ1-1
abundance: -
v_gene: TRBV18
CDR3aa: ASSQGAPSTNTEAF

j_gene: TRBJ2-7
abundance: -
v_gene: TRBV4-2
CDR3aa: ASSQRTGGSYEQY

j_gene: TRBJ2-3
abundance: -
v_gene: TRBV5-1
CDR3aa: ASSASGTSTDTQY

j_gene: TRBJ2-7
abundance: -
v_gene: TRBV21-1
CDR3aa: ASSKALSSGFRYEQY